This passage covers 7 T cell receptor beta chains from one sample sequenced in a study of Ad26.COV2.S vaccination and SARS-CoV-2 variants. Libraries were prepared by immunoSEQ multiplex PCR; TCRdb keeps only in-frame clonotypes and omits some of them. Among about 680,000 clones listed, 89% were seen once. Treatment reported: roughly 19 received Ad26.COV2.S at low or high dose, single or two shots; 5 received placebo; per-sample allocation not given. Repertoires come from day 63 after the first vaccine or placebo injection. The sequences come from peripheral blood, collected in a trial of Ad26.COV2.S vaccine versus placebo. These receptors were collected from a person aged 18-60 years who received the Ad26.COV2.S COVID-19 vaccine or a placebo.

This chain uses TRBV7-2 with TRBJ2-7; a weak D match, TRBD2 (5 bases). Per the germline V gene, CDR1 is SGHTA and CDR2 is FQGNSA. Trimming took off 4 bases at V and 5 bases at J, with 12 bases between the two ends. The CDR3 length is 13 residues. The DNA of the CDR3 is TGTGCCAGCAGCTCCCGAGAGGGAGACGAGCAGTACTTC. This encodes CASSSREGDEQYF.

The V gene is TRBV27, the J gene TRBJ1-1; TRBD1 matches at 7 bases. The CDR3 loop spans 16 amino acids. The trim removed 5 bases at V and 0 bases at J, leaving 9 bases unmatched. The germline V gene encodes CDR1 MNHEY and CDR2 SMNVEV (reference sequence). The CDR3 reads CASSPDRAPLNTEAFF. CDR3 coding DNA: TGTGCCAGCAGTCCAGACAGGGCGCCCCTGAACACTGAAGCTTTCTTT.

The V and J genes are TRBV7-9 and TRBJ2-1, with 10 bases fitting TRBD2. There are 16 residues in the CDR3. The germline gives CDR1 SEHNR, CDR2 FQNEAQ (reference sequence). Trimming took 8 bases from V and 3 from J; bases not matched to a gene: 10. CDR3 sequence (DNA): TGTGCCAGCCCGATCACTAGCGGGGATATCTACAATGAGCAGTTCTTC. This gives the protein CASPITSGDIYNEQFF.

The chain joins TRBV4-3 to TRBJ2-1; TRBD1 matches at 7 bases. The V and J ends lost 0 bases and 7 bases, in that order; junction bases with no gene match: 9. Germline assignment: CDR1 LGHNA and CDR2 YSLEER. This CDR3 has 16 amino acids. CDR3 amino acids: CASSQDQNRGWNEQFF. The CDR3 DNA follows: TGCGCCAGCAGCCAAGATCAGAACAGGGGTTGGAATGAGCAGTTCTTC.

V gene TRBV6-5 combines with J gene TRBJ2-4; 9 positions agree with TRBD2. In germline, CDR1 is MNHEY, CDR2 SVGAGI. The CDR3 length is 14 residues. V trimming: 6 bases; J trimming: 7 bases; junction bases outside the gene matches: 7. As DNA, the CDR3 is TGTGCCAGCAGCCCCCGCGGGGGGGCGAACATTCAGTACTTC. This encodes CASSPRGGANIQYF.

This clone was observed a few times. The chain couples TRBV25-1 to TRBJ1-5; tentatively, D is TRBD1 (6 bases). V lost 8 bases and J lost 8, with 13 bases in between. The length of the CDR3 is 12 residues. Germline V gene lookup returns CDR1 MGHDK and CDR2 SYGVNS. The chain's CDR3 is CASSRDKEPQHF. The DNA for the CDR3 is TGTGCCAGCTCAAGGGACAAGGAGCCCCAGCATTTT.

The V and J genes are TRBV5-1 and TRBJ2-3; tentatively, D is TRBD2 (6 bases). CDR1 and CDR2 from the germline V gene are SGHRS and YFSETQ. Between the trimmed V and J ends, which lost 4 bases and 0 bases, there was a span of 12 bases. There are 15 residues in the CDR3. In nucleotides, the CDR3 is TGCGCCAGCAGCCCAACCAGCGGGAGCACAGATACGCAGTATTTT. This encodes CASSPTSGSTDTQYF.